This TCR beta chain appears in the sequencing data of a study of blood T cell repertoires in COVID-19. Study-level information: T cells, B-cell-depleted T cells, or PBMCs supplied cDNA or gDNA.

J gave up 6 bases and V 2 bases, and 7 bases lay outside the gene matches. The CDR3 sequence is 15 residues long. Germline V gives CDR1 MNHEY, CDR2 SVGAGI. Here immunoSEQ multiplex PCR was the method, and the copy in TCRdb shows in-frame clones only, minus some. The data contain about 6,800 clones, around 85% of them singletons. The J gene is TRBJ1-2, the V gene TRBV6-5, with 9 bases that match TRBD1. Source material: peripheral blood. The receptor was isolated from a human donor in a cohort sampled during active COVID-19. The CDR3 reads CASSYRGTGLDGYTF. The CDR3 DNA follows: TGTGCCAGCAGTTACAGAGGGACAGGGTTGGATGGCTACACCTTC.